Sequencing of this T cell receptor beta chain was carried out in a study of PD-L1 blockade in urothelial cancer. At the level of the study: Analyzed time points were 3 weeks (second dose) and 6 weeks after therapy began.

Method: immunoSEQ multiplex PCR; TCRdb's copy keeps in-frame clones and lacks some. The sample shows 35,000 to 45,000 clones, 83% of them seen only once. The CDR3 loop spans 17 amino acids. The germline V gene encodes CDR1 MGHRA and CDR2 YSYEKL. Unmatched junction bases numbered 12, after V lost 3 bases and J lost 5 bases. Specified time point: peripheral blood 6 weeks after treatment start. The chain joins TRBV4-1 to TRBJ1-1; 10 bases align to TRBD1. This clonotype originated in a man aged 55-75 years with urothelial cancer. Sequencing was performed on PBMCs, taken around atezolizumab (anti-PD-L1) treatment. CDR3 sequence: CASSQKGTGDIRTEAFF. In DNA, the CDR3 is TGCGCCAGCAGCCAGAAAGGGACAGGGGATATAAGGACTGAAGCTTTCTTT.